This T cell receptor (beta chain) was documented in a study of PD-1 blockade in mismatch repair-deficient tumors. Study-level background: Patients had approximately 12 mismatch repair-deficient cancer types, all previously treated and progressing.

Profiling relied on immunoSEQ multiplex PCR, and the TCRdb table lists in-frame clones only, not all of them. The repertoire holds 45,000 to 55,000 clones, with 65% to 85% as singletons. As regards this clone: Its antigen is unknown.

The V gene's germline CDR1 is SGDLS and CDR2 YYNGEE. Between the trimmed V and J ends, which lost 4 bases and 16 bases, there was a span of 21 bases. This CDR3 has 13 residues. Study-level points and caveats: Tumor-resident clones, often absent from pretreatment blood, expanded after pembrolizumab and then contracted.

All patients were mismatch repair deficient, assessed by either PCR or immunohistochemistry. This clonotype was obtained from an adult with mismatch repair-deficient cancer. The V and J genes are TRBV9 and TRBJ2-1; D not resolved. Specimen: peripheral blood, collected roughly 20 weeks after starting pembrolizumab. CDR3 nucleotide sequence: TGTGCCAGCAGCCCCAGGAGCCAGGTCCCCCCCTTCTTC. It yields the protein CASSPRSQVPPFF. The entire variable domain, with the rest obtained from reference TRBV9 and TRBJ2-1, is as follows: DSGVTQTPKHLITATGQRVTLRCSPRSGDLSVYWYQQSLDQGLQFLIQYYNGEERAKGNILERFSAQQFPDLHSELNLSSLELGDSALYFCASSPRSQVPPFFGPGTRLTVL.